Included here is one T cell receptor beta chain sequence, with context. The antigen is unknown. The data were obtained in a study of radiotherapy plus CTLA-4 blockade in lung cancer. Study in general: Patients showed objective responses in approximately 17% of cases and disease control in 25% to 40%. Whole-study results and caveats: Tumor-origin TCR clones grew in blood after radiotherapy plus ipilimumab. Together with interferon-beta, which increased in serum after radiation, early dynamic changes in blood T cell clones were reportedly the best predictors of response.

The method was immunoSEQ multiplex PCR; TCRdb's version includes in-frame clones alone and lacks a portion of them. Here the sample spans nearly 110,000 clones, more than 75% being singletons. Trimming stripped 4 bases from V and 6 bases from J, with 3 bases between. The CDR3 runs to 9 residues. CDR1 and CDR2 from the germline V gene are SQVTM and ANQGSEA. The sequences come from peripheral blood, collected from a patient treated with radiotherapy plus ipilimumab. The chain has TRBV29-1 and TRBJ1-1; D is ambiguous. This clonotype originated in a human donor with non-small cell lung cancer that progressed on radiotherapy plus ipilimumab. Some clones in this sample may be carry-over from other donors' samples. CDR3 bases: TGCAGCGTTGGTCCTGAAGCTTTCTTT. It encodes CSVGPEAFF.